This TCR beta chain was identified during a study of vaccination and CD4 T cells after COVID-19. Overall study findings and caveats: In convalescent patients, a median 86.3% of post-vaccine SARS-CoV-2-reactive clones appeared only after vaccination.

Remarks on this clonotype: Its antigen is not known.

The time point denotes: late sampling 161 to 241 days after vaccination in a few convalescent patients. Sample treatment: roughly nine-day PBMC culture with coronavirus spike peptide pools or control peptides (ViraFEST assay). Before TCRs were sequenced, ViraFEST expanded antigen-specific T cells with peptide pools. An Oncomine TCR Beta short-read assay was used to sequence the DNA from cultured CD4+ T cells. Each CDR3 protein is one row after TCRdb ran MiXCR on the PCR reads. The table shows approximately 18,000 distinct CDR3 sequences, with 45% to 65% occurring only once. The sample here was CD4+ T cells from blood, cultured in vitro, taken about 7 months after SARS-CoV-2 vaccination. This sequence was found in a human donor who had recovered from COVID-19.

The CDR3 here is CASSLGRVTSYEQYF. The DNA for the CDR3 is TGCGCCAGCAGCTTGGGTCGGGTGACGTCCTACGAGCAGTACTTC. The V and J genes are TRBV5-1 and TRBJ2-7; D unresolved. Trimming removed 0 bases at V and 1 base at J, with 11 bases between. Germline V gene data show CDR1 as SGHRS and CDR2 as YFSETQ. This CDR3 is 15 amino acids long. The variable domain in full, completed from reference TRBV5-1 and TRBJ2-7, reads KAGVTQTPRYLIKTRGQQVTLSCSPISGHRSVSWYQQTPGQGLQFLFEYFSETQRNKGNFPGRFSGRQFSNSRSEMNVSTLELGDSALYLCASSLGRVTSYEQYFGPGTRLTVT.